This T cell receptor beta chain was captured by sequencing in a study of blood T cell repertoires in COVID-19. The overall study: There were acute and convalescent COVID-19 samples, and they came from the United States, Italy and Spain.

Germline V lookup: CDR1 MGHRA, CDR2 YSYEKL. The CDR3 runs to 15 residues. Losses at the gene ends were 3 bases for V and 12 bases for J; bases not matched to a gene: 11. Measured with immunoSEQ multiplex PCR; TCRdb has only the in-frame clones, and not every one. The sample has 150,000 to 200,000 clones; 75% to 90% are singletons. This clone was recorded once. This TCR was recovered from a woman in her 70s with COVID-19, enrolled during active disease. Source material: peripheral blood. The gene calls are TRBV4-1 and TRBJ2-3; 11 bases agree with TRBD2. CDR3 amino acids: CASSQTFLAGGPQYF. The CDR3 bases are TGCGCCAGCAGCCAGACCTTTCTAGCGGGAGGCCCCCAGTATTTT.